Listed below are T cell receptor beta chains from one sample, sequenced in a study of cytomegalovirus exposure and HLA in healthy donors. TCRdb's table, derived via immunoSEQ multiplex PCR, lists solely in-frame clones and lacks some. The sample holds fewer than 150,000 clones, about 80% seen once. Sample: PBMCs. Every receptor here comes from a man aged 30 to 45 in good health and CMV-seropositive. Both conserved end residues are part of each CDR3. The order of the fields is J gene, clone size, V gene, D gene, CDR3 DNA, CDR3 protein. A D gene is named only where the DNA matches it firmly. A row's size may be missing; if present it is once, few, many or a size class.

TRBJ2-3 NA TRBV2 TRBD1 TGTGCCAGCAACTACAGGGGCTCCACAGATACGCAGTATTTT CASNYRGSTDTQYF
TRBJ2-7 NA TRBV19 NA TGTGCCAGTAGTATAGATCTGTATCAGGGGAAACGCGAGCAGTACTTC CASSIDLYQGKREQYF
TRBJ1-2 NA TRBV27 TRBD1 TGTGCCAGCAGACACGGGACAGGGGGCGAGACCTACTATGGCTACACCTTC CASRHGTGGETYYGYTF
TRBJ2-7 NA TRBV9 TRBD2 TGTGCCAGCAGCGTAGCTCCAGCGGGGAGCTACGAGCAGTACTTC CASSVAPAGSYEQYF
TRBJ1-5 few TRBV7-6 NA TGTGCCAGCAGCGCCGGGTTGGGTTCGCCCCAGCATTTT CASSAGLGSPQHF
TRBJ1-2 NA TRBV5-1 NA TGCGCCAGCAGACAGACAGGAGTCTATGGCTACACCTTC CASRQTGVYGYTF
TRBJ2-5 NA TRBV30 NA TGTGCCTGCAATCCGGGAAGCATCCAAGAGACCCAGTACTTC CACNPGSIQETQYF
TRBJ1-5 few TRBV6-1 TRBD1 TGTGCCAGCAGTGACCATGGCGACAGGGGGCGACAGCCCCAGCATTTT CASSDHGDRGRQPQHF
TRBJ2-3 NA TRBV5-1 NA TGCGCCAGCAGCGGTTCTAGCGGCACAGATACGCAGTATTTT CASSGSSGTDTQYF
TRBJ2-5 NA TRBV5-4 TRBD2 TGTGCCAGCAGCCTCGGACTAGCGGGGGGACGGGGGGAGACCCAGTACTTC CASSLGLAGGRGETQYF
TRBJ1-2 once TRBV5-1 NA TGCGCCAGCAGCTTTGTGCAGGGGCGCTTCGGGTTACGCTACACCTTC CASSFVQGRFGLRYTF
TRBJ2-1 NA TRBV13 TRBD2 TGTGCCAGCACGTTGAGCGGGAGGGGTCAGGATGAGCAGTTCTTC CASTLSGRGQDEQFF
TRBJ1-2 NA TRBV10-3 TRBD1 TGTGCCATCAGGGATACAGGGGGCGTTTCGGGAGGCTACACCTTC CAIRDTGGVSGGYTF
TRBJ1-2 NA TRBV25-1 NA TGTGCCAGCAGTGATTGGGGGGGAAGCTATGGCTACACCTTC CASSDWGGSYGYTF
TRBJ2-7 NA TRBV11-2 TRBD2 TGTGCCAGCAGCTCAATCCTCCCGGGACTAGCGGGAAGGTACGAGCAGTACTTC CASSSILPGLAGRYEQYF
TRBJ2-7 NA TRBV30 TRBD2 TGTGCCTGGGACGGACTAGCGGGAGATGAGCAGTACTTC CAWDGLAGDEQYF
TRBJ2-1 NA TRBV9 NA TGTGCCAGCACCTCACGCGGGGTGGGTAACGATGAGCAGTTCTTC CASTSRGVGNDEQFF
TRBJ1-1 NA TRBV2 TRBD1 TGTGCCAGCAGGGGGGGACAGGGAACGTTAAAATCTGAAGCTTTCTTT CASRGGQGTLKSEAFF
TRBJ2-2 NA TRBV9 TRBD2 TGTGCCAGCAGCCCTCGTCTCGGGGGGGGCACCGGGGAGCTGTTTTTT CASSPRLGGGTGELFF
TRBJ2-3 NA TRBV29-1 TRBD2 TGCAGCGCCGGGACTAGCTTAGATACGCAGTATTTT CSAGTSLDTQYF
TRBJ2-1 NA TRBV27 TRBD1 TGTGCCAGCAACCTAAGGACAGGGGGCGCCGATGAGCAGTTCTTC CASNLRTGGADEQFF
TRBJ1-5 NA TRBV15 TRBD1 TGTGCCACCAGCATCGGCAGGGGGAATCAGCCCCAGCATTTT CATSIGRGNQPQHF
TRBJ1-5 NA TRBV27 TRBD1 TGTGCCAGCGGGACAGGGAACAGCAATCAGCCCCAGCATTTT CASGTGNSNQPQHF
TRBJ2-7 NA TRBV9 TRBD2 TGTGCCAGCAGCCCCAGCGGTAGCGGGTCCTACGAGCAGTACTTC CASSPSGSGSYEQYF
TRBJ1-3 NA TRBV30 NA TGTGCCTGGAGGCCAGAAGGGGGTGGAAACACCATATATTTT CAWRPEGGGNTIYF
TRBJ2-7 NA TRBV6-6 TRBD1 TGTGCCAGCAGTGCTCCTGGACAGGGGAGCTCCTACGAGCAGTACTTC CASSAPGQGSSYEQYF
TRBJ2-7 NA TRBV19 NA TGTGCCAGTAGTACCAGACAGGCGCCAGCCTACGAGCAGTACTTC CASSTRQAPAYEQYF